The 19 T cell receptor beta chains below all came from one sample that was sequenced in a study of identical twins. TCRdb reprocessed the 5' RACE reads via MiXCR and lists one record per CDR3 protein. In the table there are 1.5 million to 2 million distinct CDR3 sequences, under 35% of which are singletons. Material: cord blood. These receptor sequences come from a newborn girl in good health.

A few counts support this clonotype. One end of the junction does not line up with germline, which may come from a read error. The CDR3 reads CASSLASGRRETQYF. The CDR3 region has the DNA TGTGCTAGCAGCTTAGCTAGCGGGAGACGGGAGACCCAGTACTTC. The chain uses TRBV7-7 and TRBJ2-5; 10 nucleotides line up with TRBD2. The CDR3 runs to 15 residues. The germline V gene encodes CDR1 SSHAT and CDR2 FNYEAQ (reference sequence).

This clonotype has only a few counts. The chain recombines TRBV20-1 with TRBJ1-2, with D perhaps matching TRBD1 (6 bases). V shed 6 bases and J shed 4 bases, with 12 bases lying between them. The CDR3 spans 12 residues. In germline, CDR1 is DFQATT, CDR2 SNEGSKA (reference sequence). CDR3 DNA sequence: TGCAGTGCCCCGGGACATCCCTATGGCTACACCTTC. It translates to CSAPGHPYGYTF.

This chain connects TRBV3-1 to TRBJ1-4; tentative D call: TRBD1 (6 bases). The CDR3 is 15 amino acids. With 5 bases removed from V and 5 bases from J, the gap between germline ends came to 15 bases. Germline CDR1 is LGHDT and CDR2 is YNNKEL (reference sequence). The DNA of the CDR3 is TGTGCCAGCAGCTCCCACGACAGGTTCAATGAAAAACTGTTTTTT. Encoded protein: CASSSHDRFNEKLFF. The full variable domain, rest sourced from reference TRBV3-1 and TRBJ1-4, is DTAVSQTPKYLVTQMGNDKSIKCEQNLGHDTMYWYKQDSKKFLKIMFSYNNKELIINETVPNRFSPKSPDKAHLNLHINSLELGDSAVYFCASSSHDRFNEKLFFGSGTQLSVL.

The V gene is TRBV20-1, the J gene TRBJ1-5, with a possible D match to TRBD1 (5 bases). Germline assignment: CDR1 DFQATT and CDR2 SNEGSKA (reference sequence). CDR3 length: 13 amino acids. V lost 2 bases and J lost 7, with 12 bases in between. The CDR3 here is CSARRRGGQPQHF. The CDR3 nucleotides are TGCAGTGCTAGAAGGAGGGGTGGCCAGCCCCAGCATTTT.

This chain connects TRBV2 to TRBJ2-2, with 8 positions matching TRBD1. The CDR3 consists of 17 residues. After removal of 4 bases from V and 5 bases from J, the junction contained 12 bases not matched to a gene. Germline CDR1 is SNHLY and CDR2 is FYNNEI. CDR3 region: CASSAQRTGTWTGELFF. The CDR3 coding sequence is TGTGCCAGCAGTGCCCAACGGACAGGGACGTGGACCGGGGAGCTGTTTTTT.

The rearrangement uses TRBV21-1 and TRBJ1-1; the D segment call TRBD1 is taken from the table without a DNA check. TRBV21-1 is recorded as a pseudogene. The CDR3 consists of 17 residues. CDR3 in amino acids: CASSKESRRGTLTEAFF. Written as DNA, the CDR3 is TGTGCCAGCAGCAAAGAGAGTCGAAGGGGTACACTGACTGAAGCTTTCTTT.

This clonotype was seen more than once but under ten times. This chain connects TRBV10-3 to TRBJ2-1; 11 bases line up with TRBD2. Looked up from germline, CDR1 is ENHRY and CDR2 is SYGVKD. V gave up 4 bases and J gave up 7 bases; unmatched junction bases: 6. This CDR3 has 15 residues. Here the CDR3 reads CAISGTSGSGNEQFF. The CDR3 nucleotides read TGTGCCATCAGTGGAACTAGCGGGAGTGGGAATGAGCAGTTCTTC.

This rearrangement joins TRBV2 to TRBJ2-5, with 9 bases fitting TRBD1. The germline V gene has CDR1 SNHLY and CDR2 FYNNEI. Trimming removed 3 bases from V and 3 bases from J; junction bases left unmatched: 8. The CDR3 extends over 16 amino acids. The CDR3 loop is CASSDVFWTGEETQYF. For the CDR3, the DNA is TGTGCCAGCAGTGATGTCTTTTGGACAGGGGAAGAGACCCAGTACTTC.

This clonotype was seen more than once but under ten times. The chain employs TRBV7-6 and TRBJ2-1, with TRBD2 matching 9 bases. V was pared by 4 bases and J by 8 bases, with 15 bases of the junction left unmatched. The CDR3 totals 17 residues. Germline CDR1 and CDR2: SGHVS and FNYEAQ. The CDR3 DNA sequence: TGTGCCAGCAGCTCGAGGGGTAGCGGGAGTATTTCGGATGAGCAGTTCTTC. Translation gives CASSSRGSGSISDEQFF.

This clonotype was observed many times. The chain combines TRBV20-1 with TRBJ2-1; 11 bases map to TRBD2. This CDR3 comprises 13 residues. Germline CDR1 reads DFQATT; CDR2 reads SNEGSKA (reference sequence). J lost 6 bases, V lost 2 bases, and 0 bases had no gene match. CDR3 DNA: TGCAGTGCTAGACTAGCGGGGGGCAATGAGCAGTTCTTC. It yields the protein CSARLAGGNEQFF.

V and J are TRBV11-2 and TRBJ2-1; D call uncertain. Trimming shortened V by 2 bases and J by 6 bases, and 11 bases separated the two germline ends. Germline V gives CDR1 SGHAT, CDR2 FQNNGV. The CDR3 has 14 residues. CDR3 sequence: CASSLSSLFNEQFF. The CDR3 coding sequence is TGTGCCAGCAGCTTAAGTTCCCTTTTCAATGAGCAGTTCTTC.

This clonotype has a count of ten or more. V and J are TRBV27 and TRBJ1-2; D is uncertain. From germline, CDR1 is MNHEY and CDR2 SMNVEV (reference sequence). This CDR3 region has 13 residues. V lost 4 bases and J lost 1, with 7 bases in between. CDR3 protein: CASSSTLNYGYTF. CDR3 nucleotide sequence: TGTGCCAGCAGTTCTACACTTAACTATGGCTACACCTTC.

This clonotype was counted a few times. The rearrangement uses TRBV25-1 and TRBJ2-5, with a tentative D call TRBD1 (5 bases). Looked up from germline, CDR1 is MGHDK and CDR2 is SYGVNS. The CDR3 is 12 amino acids. V lost 4 bases to trimming and J lost 11 bases, with 14 bases between them. The CDR3 is CASSARDNEQYF. The CDR3 DNA reads as TGTGCCAGCAGTGCCAGGGATAATGAGCAGTACTTC. Combining the CDR3 with reference TRBV25-1 and TRBJ2-5 gives the whole variable domain EADIYQTPRYLVIGTGKKITLECSQTMGHDKMYWYQQDPGMELHLIHYSYGVNSTEKGDLSSESTVSRIRTEHFPLTLESARPSHTSQYLCASSARDNEQYFGPGTRLLVL.

This clonotype was seen a few times. The chain has TRBV6-5 and TRBJ1-4, with 8 nucleotides matching TRBD1. Trimming cost V 10 bases and J 6 bases; bases outside gene matches: 7. The CDR3 extends over 13 amino acids. Germline V CDR1 and CDR2: MNHEY, SVGAGI. The CDR3 nucleotides are TGTGCCACCAGGGGGCAGCTTCATGAAAAACTGTTTTTT. Protein product: CATRGQLHEKLFF.

The chain recombines TRBV6-6 with TRBJ2-3; TRBD1 aligns across 7 bases. The CDR3 runs to 14 residues. J lost 4 bases, V lost 4 bases, and 5 bases had no gene match. Germline V gene lookup returns CDR1 MNHNY and CDR2 SVGAGI (reference sequence). CDR3 nucleotides: TGTGCCAGCAGTTCCACCCAGGGGGCAGATACGCAGTATTTT. Its protein product is CASSSTQGADTQYF.

This clonotype showed up just a few times. V and J are TRBV2 and TRBJ1-2; the match to TRBD1 covers 7 bases. V dropped 10 bases and J dropped 6; count of bases not matched to a gene: 20. Germline lookup yields CDR1 SNHLY and CDR2 FYNNEI. This CDR3 region has 16 residues. CDR3: CATSLGGQAGGNGYTF. CDR3 DNA sequence: TGTGCCACCAGCCTAGGAGGACAGGCCGGAGGGAATGGCTACACCTTC.

This clonotype has just a few counts. This sequence joins TRBV3-1 and TRBJ2-5, with a weak D call TRBD2 (5 bases). The V end lost 1 base, the J end lost 11 bases, and 14 bases lay between the germline ends. The CDR3 spans 13 residues. The germline V gene encodes CDR1 LGHDT and CDR2 YNNKEL (reference sequence). Written as DNA, the CDR3 is TGTGCCAGCAGCCAAGTTGAGGGCCTAGGGCAGTACTTC. Its protein product is CASSQVEGLGQYF.

V usage is TRBV5-1 and J usage is TRBJ1-2, with D unclear. The length of the CDR3 is 19 residues. Trimming shortened V by 8 bases and J by 8 bases, and 37 bases separated the two germline ends. Germline V gene sequence: CDR1 SGHRS, CDR2 YFSETQ. In DNA, the CDR3 is TGCGCCAGTCGGCCCCTACTCCAGGTCCTGTCGGGATCCCGGAGGGGCTACACCTTC. The encoded protein is CASRPLLQVLSGSRRGYTF. Using reference TRBV5-1 and TRBJ1-2 for the parts outside the CDR3, the full variable domain is KAGVTQTPRYLIKTRGQQVTLSCSPISGHRSVSWYQQTPGQGLQFLFEYFSETQRNKGNFPGRFSGRQFSNSRSEMNVSTLELGDSALYLCASRPLLQVLSGSRRGYTFGSGTRLTVV.

A few counts support this clonotype. This sequence joins TRBV27 and TRBJ2-3; D might be TRBD1 or TRBD2, each matching 6 bases. The germline gives CDR1 MNHEY, CDR2 SMNVEV (reference sequence). Trimming removed 5 bases from V and 2 bases from J, with 17 bases in between. There are 16 residues in the CDR3. Written as DNA, the CDR3 is TGTGCCAGCAGTAAAGGGGGGTCCCAATACACAGATACGCAGTATTTT. Protein sequence: CASSKGGSQYTDTQYF.